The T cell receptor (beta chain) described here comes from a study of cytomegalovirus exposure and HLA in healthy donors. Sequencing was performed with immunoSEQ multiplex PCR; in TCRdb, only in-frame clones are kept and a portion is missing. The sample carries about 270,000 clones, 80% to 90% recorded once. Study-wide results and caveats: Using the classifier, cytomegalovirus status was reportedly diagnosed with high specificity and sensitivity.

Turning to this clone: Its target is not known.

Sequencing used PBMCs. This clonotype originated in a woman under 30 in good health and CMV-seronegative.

The CDR3 loop is CASSIGGLSGANVLTF. As DNA, the CDR3 is TGTGCCAGCAGCATAGGGGGCCTCTCTGGGGCCAACGTCCTGACTTTC. The V call is TRBV27, the J call TRBJ2-6; 7 bases agree with TRBD1. The J segment lost 0 bases and the V segment lost 6 bases, leaving 5 bases of the junction unmatched. The CDR3 covers 16 residues. Germline V lookup: CDR1 MNHEY, CDR2 SMNVEV (reference sequence).